These T cell receptor beta chains were read from a single sample in a study of shared clonotypes between healthy human individuals. Some clones are missing from TCRdb's copy, which holds only in-frame ones; the method was immunoSEQ multiplex PCR. The repertoire holds about 980,000 clones, around 80% seen once, with nearly 1.5% in the top ten. Sequenced sample: memory CD4+ T cells sorted from blood. All receptors come from a man aged 18 to 35 in good health. Each CDR3 is given with its conserved first and last residue. The D gene is left open where the match is weak. Rows may omit the clone size; those that give it use once, few, many or a size class.

V	D	J	size	CDR3	DNA
TRBV19	TRBD1	TRBJ1-1	NA	CASSLGQLNTEAFF	TGTGCCAGTAGTTTGGGACAGCTGAACACTGAAGCTTTCTTT
TRBV11-2	TRBD2	TRBJ2-5	NA	CASSLVASGRLETQYF	TGTGCCAGCAGCTTAGTGGCTAGCGGGAGGCTAGAGACCCAGTACTTC
TRBV6-6	TRBD2	TRBJ2-7	many	CASSYGRGFGGEQYF	TGTGCCAGCAGTTACGGGAGGGGCTTCGGGGGCGAGCAGTACTTC
TRBV5-1	TRBD2	TRBJ2-7	NA	CASSSQSGSPYEQYF	TGCGCCAGCAGCTCTCAAAGCGGGAGTCCATACGAGCAGTACTTC
TRBV7-2	TRBD2	TRBJ2-1	NA	CASSPGVGGISYNEQFF	TGTGCCAGCAGCCCCGGGGTCGGGGGGATCTCCTACAATGAGCAGTTCTTC
TRBV5-4	NA	TRBJ2-2	NA	CASKQGAANTGELFF	TGTGCCAGCAAACAGGGCGCCGCGAACACCGGGGAGCTGTTTTTT
TRBV7-2	NA	TRBJ1-5	NA	CASSSSRVQPQHF	TGTGCCAGCAGCTCCAGTCGTGTGCAGCCCCAGCATTTT
TRBV5-1	NA	TRBJ2-7	NA	CASSQTPTGSVYEQYF	TGCGCCAGCAGCCAGACACCGACAGGTAGCGTCTACGAGCAGTACTTC
TRBV5-4	NA	TRBJ2-7	NA	CASSPGGGIHEQYF	TGTGCCAGCAGCCCAGGGGGAGGGATCCACGAGCAGTACTTC
TRBV14	TRBD1	TRBJ1-6	NA	CASSPRDRNNSPLHF	TGTGCCAGCAGCCCCCGGGACAGGAACAATTCACCCCTCCACTTT
TRBV7-9	TRBD2	TRBJ2-7	NA	CASLTSGRYEQYF	TGTGCCAGCTTGACTAGCGGGAGGTACGAGCAGTACTTC
TRBV5-1	NA	TRBJ2-7	NA	CASSLSPGLEQYF	TGCGCCAGCAGCCTTAGTCCAGGGCTCGAGCAGTACTTC
TRBV19	NA	TRBJ1-4	NA	CASSFGQLTNEKLFF	TGTGCCAGTAGTTTTGGACAGCTAACTAATGAAAAACTGTTTTTT
TRBV7-6	NA	TRBJ1-6	NA	CASSFSNSPLHF	TGTGCCAGCAGCTTCTCTAATTCACCCCTCCACTTT
TRBV6-1	NA	TRBJ1-1	NA	CASSGWGAGEAFF	TGTGCCAGCAGTGGTTGGGGGGCCGGTGAAGCTTTCTTT
TRBV10-3	NA	TRBJ1-1	NA	CAISEGVLNTEAFF	TGTGCCATCAGTGAGGGTGTGCTGAACACTGAAGCTTTCTTT
TRBV11-2	NA	TRBJ1-2	NA	CASSLQRGANYGYTF	TGTGCCAGCAGCCTACAGAGGGGCGCAAACTATGGCTACACCTTC
TRBV28	NA	TRBJ2-7	NA	CASSQGSYEQYF	TGTGCCAGCAGTCAAGGGTCCTACGAGCAGTACTTC
TRBV6-6	NA	TRBJ1-6	NA	CASSKEGATYNSPLHF	TGTGCCAGCAGCAAGGAAGGGGCCACCTATAATTCACCCCTCCACTTT
TRBV7-9	NA	TRBJ1-2	few	CASTLVGLGYGYTF	TGTGCCAGCACCCTGGTGGGGCTGGGCTATGGCTACACCTTC
TRBV4-1	NA	TRBJ1-5	NA	CASSQEIGGQPQHF	TGCGCCAGCAGCCAAGAAATCGGGGGTCAGCCCCAGCATTTT
TRBV2	TRBD1	TRBJ1-1	NA	CASTKGQGINTEAFF	TGTGCCAGCACTAAGGGACAGGGGATAAACACTGAAGCTTTCTTT
TRBV30	NA	TRBJ1-3	NA	CAWSVSFGQLDSGNTIYF	TGTGCCTGGAGTGTTTCTTTCGGACAGCTGGATTCTGGAAACACCATATATTTT
TRBV6-6	TRBD1	TRBJ2-7	NA	CASSRDSSEQYF	TGTGCCAGCAGTCGGGACAGCAGCGAGCAGTACTTC
TRBV20-1	NA	TRBJ2-2	NA	CSAIGPGELFF	TGCAGTGCTATTGGGCCCGGGGAGCTGTTTTTT
TRBV9	NA	TRBJ2-4	once	CASSESAQNIQYF	TGTGCCAGCAGCGAGTCGGCACAAAACATTCAGTACTTC
TRBV30	NA	TRBJ1-1	few	CAQSGVWGNTEAFF	TGTGCCCAATCAGGGGTATGGGGGAACACTGAAGCTTTCTTT
TRBV30	NA	TRBJ2-3	NA	CAWSPGRGLGTDTQYF	TGTGCCTGGAGCCCCGGACGGGGATTGGGCACAGATACGCAGTATTTT
TRBV11-2	NA	TRBJ1-4	NA	CASRRDGWANEKLFF	TGTGCCAGCCGACGAGACGGCTGGGCTAATGAAAAACTGTTTTTT
TRBV7-2	TRBD1	TRBJ2-1	once	CASSLGTGRGQFF	TGTGCCAGCAGCTTGGGGACAGGGAGAGGGCAGTTCTTC
TRBV5-1	NA	TRBJ2-7	NA	CASSSTGVYEQYF	TGCGCCAGCAGCTCCACAGGAGTCTACGAGCAGTACTTC
TRBV7-8	TRBD1	TRBJ2-7	NA	CASSLLVGGNLRGEQYF	TGTGCCAGCAGCTTATTGGTAGGGGGCAACCTCCGGGGCGAGCAGTACTTC
TRBV30	NA	TRBJ2-5	NA	CAWRGLGGPETQYF	TGTGCCTGGAGGGGACTAGGGGGCCCGGAGACCCAGTACTTC
TRBV29-1	NA	TRBJ2-3	NA	CSVDYPAGTDTQYF	TGCAGCGTTGACTACCCCGCAGGCACAGATACGCAGTATTTT
TRBV30	TRBD1	TRBJ1-3	NA	CAWSGQGALSGNTIYF	TGTGCCTGGAGTGGACAGGGGGCGCTTAGTGGAAACACCATATATTTT
TRBV7-2	TRBD2	TRBJ2-7	NA	CASSFKGTSGRDEQYF	TGTGCCAGCAGCTTCAAGGGGACTAGCGGGAGGGATGAGCAGTACTTC
TRBV4-3	NA	TRBJ2-7	NA	CASSQDLGGPSPYEQYF	TGCGCCAGCAGCCAAGATCTCGGCGGGCCGTCTCCCTACGAGCAGTACTTC
TRBV28	NA	TRBJ1-3	NA	CASRPSDSSGNTIYF	TGTGCCAGCCGCCCCTCGGACAGCTCTGGAAACACCATATATTTT
TRBV2	TRBD2	TRBJ2-1	NA	CASSESSGRAGNEQFF	TGTGCCAGCAGTGAAAGCAGCGGGAGGGCCGGCAATGAGCAGTTCTTC
TRBV7-9	TRBD1	TRBJ2-4	NA	CASSPWDRGAKNIQYF	TGTGCCAGCAGCCCTTGGGACAGGGGAGCCAAAAACATTCAGTACTTC
TRBV4-3	TRBD2	TRBJ2-5	NA	CASSQERGGPQETQYF	TGCGCCAGCAGCCAAGAACGGGGGGGTCCCCAAGAGACCCAGTACTTC
TRBV5-1	TRBD1	TRBJ2-7	NA	CASSSGQARPYF	TGCGCCAGCAGCTCCGGACAGGCCCGACCTTACTTC
TRBV6-5	NA	TRBJ1-1	NA	CASSGRREMNTEAFF	TGTGCCAGCAGTGGCCGCCGGGAGATGAACACTGAAGCTTTCTTT
TRBV10-2	TRBD2	TRBJ2-1	NA	CASSSSGGSSYNEQFF	TGCGCCAGCAGTTCTAGCGGGGGGAGCTCCTACAATGAGCAGTTCTTC
TRBV19	NA	TRBJ1-1	many	CASTESLNTEAFF	TGTGCCAGTACGGAGAGCCTGAACACTGAAGCTTTCTTT
TRBV11-2	TRBD1	TRBJ1-3	NA	CASSSGQGSGNTIYF	TGTGCCAGCAGCTCGGGACAGGGCTCTGGAAACACCATATATTTT
TRBV19	TRBD1	TRBJ1-5	NA	CASSMGQGSKGRGQPQHF	TGTGCCAGTAGTATGGGACAGGGCAGTAAAGGACGGGGTCAGCCCCAGCATTTT
TRBV11-2	NA	TRBJ2-7	NA	CASSFNRVASYEQYF	TGTGCCAGCAGCTTCAACAGGGTTGCCTCCTACGAGCAGTACTTC
TRBV2	TRBD2	TRBJ2-5	NA	CASSKRGGEGETQYF	TGTGCCAGCAGCAAGCGGGGGGGCGAAGGGGAGACCCAGTACTTC